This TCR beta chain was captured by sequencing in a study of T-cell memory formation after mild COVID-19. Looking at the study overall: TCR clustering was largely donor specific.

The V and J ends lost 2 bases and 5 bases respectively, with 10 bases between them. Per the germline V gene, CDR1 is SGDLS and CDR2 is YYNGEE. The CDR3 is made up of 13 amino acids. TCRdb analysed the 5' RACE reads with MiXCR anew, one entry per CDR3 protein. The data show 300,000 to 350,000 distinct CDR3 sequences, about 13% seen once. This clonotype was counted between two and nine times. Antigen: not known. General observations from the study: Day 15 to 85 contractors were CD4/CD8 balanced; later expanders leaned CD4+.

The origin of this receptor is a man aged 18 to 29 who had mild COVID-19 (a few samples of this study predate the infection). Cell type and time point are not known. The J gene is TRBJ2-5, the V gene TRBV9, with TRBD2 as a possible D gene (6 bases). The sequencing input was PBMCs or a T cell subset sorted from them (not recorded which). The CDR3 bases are TGTGCCAGCAGCGTCGGGGGAACGGAGACCCAGTACTTC. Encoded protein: CASSVGGTETQYF. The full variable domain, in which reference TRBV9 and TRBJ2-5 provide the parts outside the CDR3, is DSGVTQTPKHLITATGQRVTLRCSPRSGDLSVYWYQQSLDQGLQFLIQYYNGEERAKGNILERFSAQQFPDLHSELNLSSLELGDSALYFCASSVGGTETQYFGPGTRLLVL.